This TCR beta chain was recovered during a study of T cells in Graves' hyperthyroidism and ophthalmopathy. Amplification of TCR beta CDR3 regions used RNA as the template. With the HTBI primer set, the TCR CDR3 went through a first round of RT-PCR. TCRdb recomputed calls from the multiplex PCR reads with MiXCR, one row per CDR3 protein. This table holds under 400,000 distinct CDR3 sequences, approximately 18% found once. This clonotype was seen many times. The receptor was isolated from a woman aged 40 to 50 with Graves' ophthalmopathy. The sample consisted of blood.

The CDR3 sequence: CASSVVGQGHNEQFF. DNA of the CDR3: TGTGCCAGCAGCGTAGTGGGACAGGGTCACAATGAGCAGTTCTTC. The chain has TRBV9 and TRBJ2-1; TRBD1 matches at 9 bases. J lost 5 bases, V lost 0 bases, and 3 bases had no gene match. Germline loops: CDR1 SGDLS, CDR2 YYNGEE. The CDR3 sequence is 15 residues long.